The 17 T cell receptor beta chains below all came from one sample that was sequenced in a study of T cells in women clearing cervical HPV infection. Method: immunoSEQ multiplex PCR; TCRdb's copy keeps in-frame clones and lacks some. Its listing shows about 33,000 clones. The specimen sequenced was blood buffy coat. The receptors were gathered from a woman between 18 and 70 years old with a cervical HPV16 infection that either progressed to CIN3+ or cleared (not recorded which).

Regarding this clone: Read coverage stops 3 residues before the CDR3 terminus; the germline J gene supplies the remainder. The J gene is TRBJ2-3, the V gene TRBV7-8, with 9 bases matching TRBD1. Germline assignment: CDR1 SGHVS and CDR2 FQNEAQ. The CDR3 covers 14 residues. The sequenced CDR3 bases are TGTGCCAGCAGCGACACAGGGGGCATGCAGCCG. This encodes CASSDTGGMQP. The whole CDR3 sequence reads CASSDTGGMQPQYF.

Points on this clone: The CDR3 end lies 3 residues beyond the end of the read and is filled in from the germline J gene. The chain is built from TRBV2 and TRBJ2-2; the D gene is possibly TRBD2 (7 bases). V dropped 7 bases and J dropped 1 base, with 16 bases sitting between them. The V gene's germline CDR1 is SNHLY and CDR2 FYNNEI. The CDR3 is made up of 16 amino acids. The CDR3 DNA, read in part, is TGTGCCAGCACTATGGAGGGGGGGTGGAACACCGGGGAG. It translates to CASTMEGGWNTGE. The whole CDR3 protein is CASTMEGGWNTGELFF.

On this clone: The CDR3 end lies 3 residues beyond the end of the read and is filled in from the germline J gene. The V gene is TRBV19, the J gene TRBJ1-2, with no clear D. The CDR3 has 13 amino acids. The germline V gene encodes CDR1 LNHDA and CDR2 SQIVND (reference sequence). The DNA read from the CDR3 is TGTGCCAGTCGGGGAGGGATCTCCTACGAC. This translates into CASRGGISYD. The complete CDR3 reads CASRGGISYDYTF.

Note on this clone: The missing CDR3 end, 3 residues past where the read stops, is filled in from the germline J gene. The chain carries TRBV15 and TRBJ2-3, with 7 bases matching TRBD2. The trim removed 1 base at V and 4 bases at J, leaving 5 bases unmatched. This CDR3 is 15 amino acids long. Germline-derived CDR1 and CDR2 are LNHNV and YYDKDF (reference sequence). CDR3 sequence: CATSRVRGEADTQYF. CDR3 DNA, as far as it was read: TGTGCCACCAGCAGAGTTCGGGGGGAGGCAGATACG.

Of note for this clone: The sequenced fragment ends 3 residues before the CDR3 boundary, so the rest is inferred from the germline J gene. The genes are TRBV19 and TRBJ2-3; possible D gene TRBD2, 6 bases. CDR3 length equals 19 residues. V lost 1 base and J lost 1, with 21 bases in between. Germline V gene lookup returns CDR1 LNHDA and CDR2 SQIVND (reference sequence). The CDR3 loop is CASSIGPLLAPQGTDTQYF. The DNA read from the CDR3 is TGTGCCAGTAGTATAGGCCCCCTACTAGCCCCACAAGGCACAGATACG.

With respect to this clone: The missing CDR3 end, 3 residues past where the read stops, is filled in from the germline J gene. J is TRBJ2-7 and V is TRBV28; the match to TRBD1 covers 9 bases. The CDR3 covers 15 residues. The germline V gene has CDR1 MDHEN and CDR2 SYDVKM. V lost 3 bases to trimming and J lost 4 bases; unmatched junction nucleotides: 7. The CDR3 sequence is CASSLGDRVGYEQYF. The part of the CDR3 DNA that was read is TGTGCCAGCAGTTTGGGGGACAGGGTAGGGTACGAG.

For this clone: From the germline J gene comes the end of the CDR3, since the read stops 3 residues before it. The rearrangement joins TRBV5-1 to TRBJ2-1, with TRBD2 identical over 9 bases. Trimming took 1 base from V and 8 from J; bases not matched to a gene: 7. The CDR3 contains 15 residues. Germline loops: CDR1 SGHRS, CDR2 YFSETQ. CDR3 DNA, as far as it was read: TGCGCCAGCAGCTTGTTGCGGGGGGGCCTGGATGAG. Its translation: CASSLLRGGLDE. Given in full, the CDR3 is CASSLLRGGLDEQFF.

Concerning this clone: The read falls 3 residues short of the CDR3 end, and the missing part is taken from the germline J gene. The chain couples TRBV5-1 to TRBJ2-3; tentative D call: TRBD1 (6 bases). V was shortened by 2 bases and J by 2 bases, with 12 bases between the two germline ends. Germline CDR1 reads SGHRS; CDR2 reads YFSETQ. The CDR3 length is 15 residues. The sequenced part of the CDR3 DNA is TGCGCCAGCAGCTTAAGGGCAGGGGTCACAGATACG. Residues: CASSLRAGVTDT. The whole CDR3 is CASSLRAGVTDTQYF.

About this clone: The read stops 3 residues short of the end of the CDR3; the missing end is completed from the germline J gene. The gene calls are TRBV19 and TRBJ1-2; D unclear. This CDR3 spans 15 amino acids. Germline lookup yields CDR1 LNHDA and CDR2 SQIVND (reference sequence). CDR3 DNA, as far as it was read: TGTGCCAGTAGGGTTTGGGCGGGAGGAGCTTACGAC. This codes for CASRVWAGGAYD. The full CDR3 reads CASRVWAGGAYDYTF.

Notes on this clone: With the read ending 3 residues before the CDR3 end, the germline J gene is used to fill in that end. V is TRBV18 and J is TRBJ1-2; TRBD1 matches at 7 bases. The length of the CDR3 is 13 residues. The germline CDR1 and CDR2 sequences are KGHSH and LQKENI. The covered CDR3 bases are TGTGCCAGCTCACCGACAGGGAACAATGAC. Translation gives CASSPTGNND. The full CDR3 sequence reads CASSPTGNNDYTF.

A note on this clone: The missing CDR3 end, 3 residues past where the read stops, is filled in from the germline J gene. V and J are TRBV30 and TRBJ1-2; D is ambiguous. The CDR3 sequence is 13 residues long. Germline CDR1 GTSNPN, CDR2 SVGIG (reference sequence). CDR3 DNA (partial): TGTGCCTGGAGCCTAGCGGAGGCCAATGAC. Its protein is CAWSLAEAND. The CDR3, in full, reads CAWSLAEANDYTF. Filled out from reference TRBV30 and TRBJ1-2, the complete variable domain reads SQTIHQWPATLVQPVGSPLSLECTVEGTSNPNLYWYRQAAGRGLQLLFYSVGIGQISSEVPQNLSASRPQDRQFILSSKKLLLSDSGFYLCAWSLAEANDYTFGSGTRLTVV.

Comment on this clone: The missing CDR3 end, 3 residues past where the read stops, is filled in from the germline J gene. The chain links TRBV11-3 to TRBJ1-1; D is perhaps TRBD1 (5 bases). The germline V and J ends were trimmed by 2 bases and 6 bases, with 13 bases remaining between them. CDR1 is SGHNT and CDR2 is YENEEA in the germline V gene. This CDR3 contains 14 residues. The CDR3 sequence is CASSLTGVRAEAFF. The DNA read from the CDR3 is TGTGCCAGCAGCTTAACGGGGGTGAGGGCTGAA.

As for this clone: The read falls 3 residues short of the CDR3 end, and the missing part is taken from the germline J gene. The chain couples TRBV10-3 to TRBJ2-2; tentatively, D is TRBD1 (5 bases). Trimming took 8 bases from V and 4 from J, leaving 14 bases between them. This CDR3 comprises 14 residues. Germline-derived CDR1 and CDR2 are ENHRY and SYGVKD. The CDR3 loop is CAIRTQTRTGELFF. The CDR3 DNA, read in part, is TGTGCCATCCGGACACAGACTCGCACCGGGGAG.

As concerns this clone: Read sequence stops 3 residues before the CDR3 end, and the germline J gene provides the missing end. The gene calls are TRBV11-2 and TRBJ2-3; unclear D gene. The CDR3 runs to 13 residues. Trimming stripped 5 bases from V and 4 bases from J, with 10 bases between. From germline, CDR1 is SGHAT and CDR2 FQNNGV. The part of the CDR3 DNA that was read is TGTGCCAGCAGCGTTCCTAGTGCAGATACG. Protein: CASSVPSADT. The entire CDR3 is CASSVPSADTQYF.

As regards this clone: The read finishes 3 residues shy of the CDR3 end, and the germline J gene is used to complete it. The chain uses TRBV7-6 and TRBJ2-1; 7 bases match TRBD2. The CDR3 contains 14 residues. Trimming took 3 bases from V and 8 from J; bases not matched to a gene: 7. The germline V gene has CDR1 SGHVS and CDR2 FNYEAQ. The covered CDR3 bases are TGTGCCAGCAGCTTCCGCGGGAGCGTGGATGAG. Protein: CASSFRGSVDE. From start to end, the CDR3 is CASSFRGSVDEQFF.

As to this clone: The read halts 3 residues ahead of the CDR3 end, with the missing end drawn from the germline J gene. The chain has TRBV9 and TRBJ2-1; 15 positions agree with TRBD2. The CDR3 consists of 20 residues. Looked up from germline, CDR1 is SGDLS and CDR2 is YYNGEE. With V trimmed by 3 bases and J by 0 bases, 10 bases remained unmatched. The CDR3 bases that were read are TGTGCCAGCAGCGGGTCGTCCGGGACTAGCGGGAGGAGCTCCTACAATGAG. This codes for CASSGSSGTSGRSSYNE. The entire CDR3 sequence reads CASSGSSGTSGRSSYNEQFF.

Turning to this clone: The CDR3 end is not reached by the read, which stops 3 residues before it; the germline J gene fills it in. The chain is built from TRBV30 and TRBJ2-7; unclear D gene. Trimming shortened V by 2 bases and J by 0 bases, and 8 bases separated the two germline ends. Germline CDR1 is GTSNPN and CDR2 is SVGIG (reference sequence). The CDR3 is made up of 13 amino acids. CDR3 protein: CAWSQQASYEQYF. CDR3 DNA, as far as it was read: TGTGCCTGGAGTCAGCAGGCCTCCTACGAG. The whole variable domain, filled in from reference TRBV30 and TRBJ2-7, reads SQTIHQWPATLVQPVGSPLSLECTVEGTSNPNLYWYRQAAGRGLQLLFYSVGIGQISSEVPQNLSASRPQDRQFILSSKKLLLSDSGFYLCAWSQQASYEQYFGPGTRLTVT.